Below, 3 T cell receptor beta chains from the same sample are listed, as sequenced in a study of shared clonotypes between healthy human individuals. Clones were read by immunoSEQ multiplex PCR, and TCRdb kept only the in-frame ones, dropping some. The data hold over a million clones, with around 78% observed a single time. Sequenced: memory CD4+ T cells from PBMCs. The subset denotes: CD45RA-negative fraction. These receptors all come from a man aged 18 to 30 in good health. Some clones in this sample may be carry-over from other donors' samples.

The chain recombines TRBV7-9 with TRBJ1-4; a weak D match, TRBD1 (5 bases). The germline V gene encodes CDR1 SEHNR and CDR2 FQNEAQ (reference sequence). This CDR3 is 15 amino acids long. With 1 base removed from V and 2 bases from J, the gap between germline ends came to 8 bases. The CDR3 DNA sequence: TGTGCCAGCAGCTTAGTGGCAGGGACTAATGAAAAACTGTTTTTT. Amino acid sequence: CASSLVAGTNEKLFF.

The chain carries TRBV9 and TRBJ1-2; the D is unclear. CDR3 length: 12 amino acids. The germline V and J ends were trimmed by 4 bases and 4 bases, with 8 bases remaining between them. Germline values: CDR1 SGDLS, CDR2 YYNGEE. CDR3 loop: CASSPAGYGYTF. CDR3 nucleotides: TGTGCCAGCAGCCCAGCGGGCTATGGCTACACCTTC.

This chain connects TRBV28 to TRBJ2-3; the D is unclear. The CDR3 runs to 15 residues. The germline gives CDR1 MDHEN, CDR2 SYDVKM. Trimming stripped 7 bases from V and 2 bases from J, with 16 bases between. The CDR3 nucleotides read TGTGCCAGCATGGGGTCCCGCGGATACACAGATACGCAGTATTTT. It yields the protein CASMGSRGYTDTQYF.